The clone carrying this TCR beta chain is a singleton in its sample. Its antigen is currently unknown. The source of the sample is a study of cytomegalovirus exposure and HLA in healthy donors. Study as a whole: Across around 400 genotyped donors, roughly 80% landed in the Caucasian-associated ancestry cluster.

The germline CDR1 and CDR2 sequences are MNHNS and SASEGT. The CDR3 is 12 residues long. The V gene lost 6 bases and the J gene lost 5 bases, with 8 bases spanning the gap. Findings of the study overall: Reported results showed that the classifier diagnosed cytomegalovirus status with high specificity and sensitivity.

Researchers ran the PCR with 60 Vbeta and 13 Jbeta primers. The protocol was immunoSEQ multiplex PCR, while the TCRdb copy is restricted to in-frame clones and leaves out a portion. The data contain about 110,000 clones, 55% to 65% of them singletons. The sequencing sample was made of PBMCs. This TCR derives from a man aged 25 to 40 in good health and CMV-seropositive. The chain joins TRBV6-1 to TRBJ2-1, with D possibly being TRBD2 (6 bases). The CDR3 DNA reads TGTGCCAGCAGCCGGGAGAACAATGAGCAGTTCTTC. This codes for CASSRENNEQFF.